A few counts support the clone carrying this T cell receptor (beta chain). This sample stems from a study of T cell responses to AZD1222 COVID-19 vaccine. Here immunoSEQ multiplex PCR was the method, and the copy in TCRdb shows in-frame clones only, minus some. The sample has 150,000 to 200,000 clones, about 92% seen once. Trimming removed 7 bases at V and 4 bases at J, with 6 bases between. The CDR3 spans 11 residues. Germline assignment: CDR1 SNHLY and CDR2 FYNNEI. The input for sequencing was peripheral blood, taken on day 0 of AZD1222 vaccination. This chain links TRBV2 with TRBJ2-3; D is unclear. The TCR sequence derives from an adult in good health. In DNA form, the CDR3 reads TGTGCCAGCAAAGAAGCAGATACGCAGTATTTT. Protein sequence: CASKEADTQYF.